Listed here is a single T cell receptor beta chain. These data come from a study of blood T cells in healthy people across ages. The CDR3 runs 15 residues. Trimming at V came to 4 bases and at J to 0 bases, leaving 4 bases not matched to a gene. Germline lookup yields CDR1 SGHTA and CDR2 FQGNSA. Sample-barcoded 5' priming and a J-beta primer mix drove a second PCR of roughly 6 to 12 cycles. Every cDNA was tagged by a template-switch adaptor with 12 random nucleotides. In TCRdb, the 5' RACE reads were re-called with MiXCR into one record per CDR3 protein. The data contain about 680,000 distinct CDR3 sequences, 45% to 50% of them singletons.

The sample comprised blood. The sequence was collected from a woman aged 55-69 years in good health. The rearrangement joins TRBV7-2 to TRBJ2-7; 9 bases line up with TRBD1. The CDR3 loop reads CASSSWTGVSYEQYF. In nucleotides, the CDR3 is TGTGCCAGCAGCTCCTGGACAGGGGTCTCCTACGAGCAGTACTTC.